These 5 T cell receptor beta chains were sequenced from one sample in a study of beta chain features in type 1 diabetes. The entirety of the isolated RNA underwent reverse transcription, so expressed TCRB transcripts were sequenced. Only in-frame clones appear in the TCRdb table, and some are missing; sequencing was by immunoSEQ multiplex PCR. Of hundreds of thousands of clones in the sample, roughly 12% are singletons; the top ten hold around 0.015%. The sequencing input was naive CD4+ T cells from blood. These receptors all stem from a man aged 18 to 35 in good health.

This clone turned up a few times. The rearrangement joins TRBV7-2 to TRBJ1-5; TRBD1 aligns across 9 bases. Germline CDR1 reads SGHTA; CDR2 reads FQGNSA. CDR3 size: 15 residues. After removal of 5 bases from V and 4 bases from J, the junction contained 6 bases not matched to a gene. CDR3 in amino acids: CASSGNGTGNQPQHF. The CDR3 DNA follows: TGTGCCAGCAGCGGGAACGGGACAGGGAATCAGCCCCAGCATTTT.

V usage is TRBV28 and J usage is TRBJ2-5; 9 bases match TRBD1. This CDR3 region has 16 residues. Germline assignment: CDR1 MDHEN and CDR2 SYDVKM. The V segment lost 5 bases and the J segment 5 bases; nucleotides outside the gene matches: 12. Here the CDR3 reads CASSRTPQGAGETQYF. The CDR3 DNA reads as TGTGCCAGCAGTAGAACTCCACAGGGGGCGGGGGAGACCCAGTACTTC.

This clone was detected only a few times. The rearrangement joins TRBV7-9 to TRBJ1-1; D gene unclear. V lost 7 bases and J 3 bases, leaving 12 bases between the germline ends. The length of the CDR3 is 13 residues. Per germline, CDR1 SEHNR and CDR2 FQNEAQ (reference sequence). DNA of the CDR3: TGTGCCAGCACCATAGAGGAGTACACTGAAGCTTTCTTT. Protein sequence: CASTIEEYTEAFF.

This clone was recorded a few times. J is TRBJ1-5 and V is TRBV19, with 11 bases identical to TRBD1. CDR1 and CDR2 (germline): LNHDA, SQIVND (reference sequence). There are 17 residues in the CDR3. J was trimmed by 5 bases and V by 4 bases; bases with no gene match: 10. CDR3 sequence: CASSKSGQGGSYQPQHF. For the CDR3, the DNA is TGTGCCAGTAGTAAGTCGGGACAGGGGGGTTCCTATCAGCCCCAGCATTTT.

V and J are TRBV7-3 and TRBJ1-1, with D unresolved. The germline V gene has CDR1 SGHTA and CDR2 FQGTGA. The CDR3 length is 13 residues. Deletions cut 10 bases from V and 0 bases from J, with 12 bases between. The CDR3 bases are TGTGCCACCGGAAGAACAGTGAACACTGAAGCTTTCTTT. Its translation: CATGRTVNTEAFF.